Presented here are 25 T cell receptor beta chains from one specimen sequenced in a study of T cell responses to AZD1222 COVID-19 vaccine. Sequencing was performed with immunoSEQ multiplex PCR; in TCRdb, only in-frame clones are kept and a portion is missing. This sample has around 120,000 clones, with 80% to 90% found just once. The starting material was peripheral blood, obtained 28 days after the second AZD1222 dose. These receptors came from an adult who received the AZD1222 COVID-19 vaccine.

V and J are TRBV7-8 and TRBJ1-2, with no clear D. Trimming stripped 3 bases from V and 6 bases from J, with 11 bases between. The CDR3 loop spans 13 amino acids. Germline V gene sequence: CDR1 SGHVS, CDR2 FQNEAQ. The CDR3 DNA reads as TGTGCCAGCAGCTTGTTGCGAGGGAATGGCTACACCTTC. Residues: CASSLLRGNGYTF.

V is TRBV18 and J is TRBJ2-7; a weak D match, TRBD1 (6 bases). In germline, CDR1 is KGHSH, CDR2 LQKENI. Deletions cut 2 bases from V and 0 bases from J, with 11 bases between. The length of the CDR3 is 15 residues. The CDR3: CASSPSQGSSYEQYF. The DNA for the CDR3 is TGTGCCAGCTCACCATCTCAGGGGAGCTCCTACGAGCAGTACTTC.

This chain links TRBV6-5 with TRBJ1-2; possible D gene TRBD1, 6 bases. The V gene lost 5 bases and the J gene lost 4 bases, with 14 bases spanning the gap. Looked up from germline, CDR1 is MNHEY and CDR2 is SVGAGI. The CDR3 length is 14 residues. CDR3 bases: TGTGCCAGCAGTCCTCGGGGGGCCCCCTATGGCTACACCTTC. Protein sequence: CASSPRGAPYGYTF.

The V call is TRBV19, the J call TRBJ1-4; TRBD1 aligns across 8 bases. J was trimmed by 8 bases and V by 5 bases; bases with no gene match: 4. The CDR3 is 13 residues long. From germline, CDR1 is LNHDA and CDR2 SQIVND (reference sequence). DNA for the CDR3: TGTGCCAGTAGTCCCAGGGGGCGGGAAAAACTGTTTTTT. It codes for CASSPRGREKLFF.

This chain uses TRBV11-2 with TRBJ2-7, with TRBD2 matching over 8 bases. Germline V gene sequence: CDR1 SGHAT, CDR2 FQNNGV. Unmatched junction bases numbered 9, after V lost 3 bases and J lost 5 bases. The CDR3 totals 15 residues. The CDR3, as DNA: TGTGCCAGCAGCTTTCGTCGGGGGGGCCACGACGAGCAGTACTTC. Residues: CASSFRRGGHDEQYF.

The rearrangement links TRBV11-1 to TRBJ2-4; D gene unclear. In germline, CDR1 is SGHAT, CDR2 FQDESV (reference sequence). Trimming pared 4 bases from V and 10 bases from J, leaving 8 bases between. The CDR3 is 11 residues long. Here the CDR3 reads CASSSDLIQYF. For the CDR3, the DNA is TGTGCCAGCAGCTCAGACTTAATTCAGTACTTC.

CDR3 region: CASSQENSNQPQHF. The CDR3 bases are TGCGCCAGCAGCCAAGAAAACAGCAATCAGCCCCAGCATTTT. The rearrangement joins TRBV4-1 to TRBJ1-5; no clear D. V dropped 0 bases and J dropped 1 base, with 4 bases sitting between them. The CDR3 contains 14 residues. CDR1 MGHRA and CDR2 YSYEKL come from the germline V gene.

The V and J genes are TRBV9 and TRBJ1-2; the D is unclear. This CDR3 has 17 amino acids. From germline, CDR1 is SGDLS and CDR2 YYNGEE. The V end was cut by 0 bases, the J end by 8 bases, with 23 bases between. In DNA, the CDR3 is TGTGCCAGCAGCGTAGCAGAGGAGGTGCCCGCCGCGGGGGGCTACACCTTC. Its translation is CASSVAEEVPAAGGYTF.

This clone was recorded once. V is TRBV6-1 and J is TRBJ1-6; D is possibly TRBD1 (6 bases). Germline V lookup: CDR1 MNHNS, CDR2 SASEGT. This CDR3 contains 18 residues. Trimming cost V 2 bases and J 1 base, with 15 bases left between them. CDR3 region: CASSEYSRGLSYNSPLHF. CDR3 nucleotides: TGTGCCAGCAGTGAATATTCCAGGGGTCTTTCCTATAATTCACCCCTCCACTTT.

The genes are TRBV10-3 and TRBJ1-6, with D hard to call. V lost 3 bases and J 10 bases, leaving 7 bases between the germline ends. The CDR3 length is 12 residues. The germline V gene encodes CDR1 ENHRY and CDR2 SYGVKD. The CDR3, as DNA: TGTGCCATCAGTGAAGACCCCTCACCCCTCCACTTT. Protein product: CAISEDPSPLHF.

Concerning this clone: At one end, the junction sequence differs from germline, possibly due to a read error. The gene calls are TRBV7-2 and TRBJ2-7, with 12 bases matching TRBD2. Germline V gene sequence: CDR1 SGHTA, CDR2 FQGNSA. The CDR3 is 16 residues long. CDR3: CASSFDTPLAGGLGDF. CDR3 DNA sequence: TGTGCCAGCAGCTTCGATACGCCTCTAGCGGGGGGGCTCGGGGACTTC.

This clone came up once. This CDR3 reads CASGPPTSTPTDTQYF. Written as DNA, the CDR3 is TGTGCTAGTGGTCCCCCGACTAGCACTCCCACAGATACGCAGTATTTT. The J gene is TRBJ2-3, the V gene TRBV12-5; 7 bases map to TRBD2. Germline CDR1 is LGHNT and CDR2 is FRNRAP. The CDR3 sequence is 16 residues long. V trimming: 5 bases; J trimming: 2 bases; junction bases outside the gene matches: 10.

The rearrangement uses TRBV6-2 or TRBV6-3 and TRBJ2-7; D ambiguous. The V end was cut by 3 bases, the J end by 5 bases, with 11 bases between. Per germline, CDR1 MNHEY and CDR2 SVGEGT. The CDR3 loop spans 13 amino acids. The CDR3 DNA reads as TGTGCCAGCAGTTATTTACCGGCGGACGAGCAGTACTTC. Residues: CASSYLPADEQYF.

The V call is TRBV6-1, the J call TRBJ2-3, with 7 bases lining up with TRBD2. CDR1 and CDR2 (germline): MNHNS, SASEGT. J lost 1 base, V lost 4 bases, and 14 bases had no gene match. The CDR3 is 18 residues long. The CDR3 is CASSAWGGGIRGTDTQYF. As DNA, the CDR3 is TGTGCCAGCAGTGCCTGGGGCGGGGGAATAAGGGGCACAGATACGCAGTATTTT.

This clone was seen a few times. The DNA of the CDR3 is TGTGCCAGCTGCCTGGCGGGGGGGCGCGAGACCCAGTACTTC. This translates into CASCLAGGRETQYF. The chain carries TRBV28 and TRBJ2-5, with 9 bases that match TRBD2. The CDR3 length is 14 residues. Trimming took 8 bases from V and 5 from J; bases not matched to a gene: 9. CDR1 and CDR2 from the germline V gene are MDHEN and SYDVKM.

This rearrangement joins TRBV7-9 to TRBJ1-5; TRBD1 is a possible D gene (6 bases). The V gene's germline CDR1 is SEHNR and CDR2 FQNEAQ (reference sequence). The V end lost 5 bases, the J end lost 4 bases, and 24 bases lay between the germline ends. CDR3 length: 18 residues. The CDR3: CASSVGQSQARGNQPQHF. The CDR3 nucleotides are TGTGCCAGCAGCGTCGGACAGAGCCAGGCCCGAGGGAATCAGCCCCAGCATTTT.

The chain carries TRBV28 and TRBJ1-6, with a tentative D call TRBD1 (5 bases). The V gene's germline CDR1 is MDHEN and CDR2 SYDVKM. Trimming left V 6 bases short and J 13 bases short, with 28 bases between. The CDR3 consists of 17 residues. The CDR3 region is CASSSVRRGLGRSPLHF. The CDR3 DNA is TGTGCCAGCAGCTCTGTGCGGAGGGGATTGGGCCGTTCGCCCCTCCACTTT.

This chain joins TRBV4-3 and TRBJ2-1; a weak D match, TRBD2 (6 bases). The V end was cut by 0 bases, the J end by 4 bases, with 7 bases between. Germline V gene sequence: CDR1 LGHNA, CDR2 YSLEER. This CDR3 has 14 residues. The CDR3 sequence is CASSQDAGYNEQFF. The CDR3 DNA reads as TGCGCCAGCAGCCAAGATGCGGGATACAATGAGCAGTTCTTC.

V usage is TRBV6-5 and J usage is TRBJ1-3, with 9 bases that match TRBD1. The germline gives CDR1 MNHEY, CDR2 SVGAGI. The CDR3 length is 14 residues. J gave up 3 bases and V 7 bases, and 4 bases lay outside the gene matches. CDR3 amino acids: CASTWGQGGNTIYF. The CDR3 region has the DNA TGTGCCAGCACCTGGGGACAGGGTGGAAACACCATATATTTT.

This chain links TRBV19 with TRBJ1-3; D unclear. Per germline, CDR1 LNHDA and CDR2 SQIVND (reference sequence). The CDR3 length is 11 residues. Trimming left V 8 bases short and J 3 bases short, with 5 bases between. This chain's CDR3 is CASGFGNTIYF. For the CDR3, the DNA is TGTGCCAGTGGATTTGGAAACACCATATATTTT.

This chain uses TRBV29-1 with TRBJ2-1; 9 positions match TRBD1. Trimming took 8 bases from V and 3 from J; bases not matched to a gene: 2. The CDR3 is made up of 12 amino acids. Germline V gives CDR1 SQVTM, CDR2 ANQGSEA. CDR3 sequence reads: CSTGGIYNEQFF. The CDR3 DNA reads as TGCAGCACAGGGGGCATCTACAATGAGCAGTTCTTC.

This clone was observed a single time. The chain carries TRBV18 and TRBJ2-4; D not certain. The length of the CDR3 is 13 residues. Germline CDR1 KGHSH, CDR2 LQKENI. V was clipped by 4 bases and J by 7 bases, with 11 bases between them. Here the CDR3 reads CASSLPGLNIQYF. Written as DNA, the CDR3 is TGTGCCAGCTCACTACCGGGTCTCAACATTCAGTACTTC. Filled out from reference TRBV18 and TRBJ2-4, the complete variable domain reads NAGVMQNPRHLVRRRGQEARLRCSPMKGHSHVYWYRQLPEEGLKFMVYLQKENIIDESGMPKERFSAEFPKEGPSILRIQQVVRGDSAAYFCASSLPGLNIQYFGAGTRLSVL.

This sequence joins TRBV7-2 and TRBJ2-7, with 8 bases matching TRBD1. The CDR3 covers 14 residues. Germline V gives CDR1 SGHTA, CDR2 FQGNSA. V trimming: 4 bases; J trimming: 2 bases; junction bases outside the gene matches: 4. CDR3 residues: CASSSQGQAYEQYF. The CDR3 nucleotides are TGTGCCAGCAGCTCCCAGGGACAGGCCTACGAGCAGTACTTC.

J is TRBJ2-7 and V is TRBV11-2; weak D call: TRBD1 (6 bases). Looked up from germline, CDR1 is SGHAT and CDR2 is FQNNGV. The CDR3 consists of 14 residues. The V and J ends lost 4 bases and 6 bases respectively, with 16 bases between them. The CDR3 bases are TGTGCCAGCAGCTCCGTCCAGGGGCGAGGCGAGCAGTACTTC. Residues: CASSSVQGRGEQYF.

This clone appeared a few times. V is TRBV7-9 and J is TRBJ2-2, with D hard to call. V lost 7 bases and J lost 1, with 10 bases in between. The CDR3 totals 14 residues. Looked up from germline, CDR1 is SEHNR and CDR2 is FQNEAQ (reference sequence). The CDR3 bases are TGTGCCAGCATCCATTCAGGGAACACCGGGGAGCTGTTTTTT. Residues: CASIHSGNTGELFF.